This T cell receptor (beta chain) was documented in a study of sequential checkpoint blockade in melanoma. The overall study: Maintenance nivolumab came after either treatment sequence.

Documented treatment: randomized to nivolumab then ipilimumab (arm A) or the reverse (arm B). V lost 1 base to trimming and J lost 4 bases; unmatched junction nucleotides: 12. The germline V gene encodes CDR1 MDHEN and CDR2 SYDVKM. This CDR3 spans 18 amino acids. Assay: immunoSEQ multiplex PCR; the TCRdb copy retains only in-frame clones and omits some. Of 13,000 or so clones listed, 27% are singletons. The table lists this clone with a few counts. V gene TRBV28 combines with J gene TRBJ1-1; TRBD1 agrees at 10 bases. This material consisted of tumor tissue (inferred from file names), taken from a patient given nivolumab and ipilimumab in sequence. The TCR was taken from a human donor with melanoma. The CDR3 loop reads CASSLYPSGQGGGTEAFF. Here the CDR3 DNA reads TGTGCCAGCAGTTTATACCCCTCTGGACAGGGGGGAGGCACTGAAGCTTTCTTT.